The rows below give T cell receptor beta chains drawn from one sample of a study of cytomegalovirus exposure and HLA in healthy donors. The method was immunoSEQ multiplex PCR; TCRdb's version includes in-frame clones alone and lacks a portion of them. The sample has fewer than 200,000 clones, 75% to 90% seen once; the top ten hold about a sixth. Sequencing was performed on PBMCs. The receptors originated from a man in his late teens or twenties in good health and CMV-seropositive. Each CDR3 is given with its conserved first and last residue. The D gene is left open where the match is weak. Not all rows give a size; the values are once, few, many and, for expanded clones, a class.

d_gene,j_gene,v_gene,abundance,CDR3nt,CDR3aa
TRBD1,TRBJ1-1,TRBV6-1,NA,TGTGCCAGCCTGCCAGGGGGCACTGAAGCTTTCTTT,CASLPGGTEAFF
NA,TRBJ2-1,TRBV7-9,NA,TGTGCCAGCAGCTCTCGGGGTAGCGTTTACAATGAGCAGTTCTTC,CASSSRGSVYNEQFF
NA,TRBJ2-7,TRBV7-2,NA,TGTGCCAGCAGCCCCCCTGGAGCAGGGTCCTACGAGCAGTACTTC,CASSPPGAGSYEQYF
TRBD1,TRBJ2-2,TRBV5-4,NA,TGTGCCAGCAGCCCGGACAGGGAGGCCACCGGGGAGCTGTTTTTT,CASSPDREATGELFF
TRBD1,TRBJ2-7,TRBV6-1,NA,TGTGCCAGCGGAGGAAGGACAGGGGTGAGTGAGCAGTACTTC,CASGGRTGVSEQYF
NA,TRBJ1-2,TRBV4-2,NA,TGTGCCAGCAGCCAGCCACGGACAGATTATGGCTACACCTTC,CASSQPRTDYGYTF
TRBD2,TRBJ2-3,TRBV5-1,NA,TGCGCCAGCAGATCAGGGGGGACTAGCGGGAGCAGGGCAGATACGCAGTATTTT,CASRSGGTSGSRADTQYF
NA,TRBJ1-1,TRBV28,NA,TGTGCCAGCAGTTTCATAGGGGCCGCTGAAGCTTTCTTT,CASSFIGAAEAFF
TRBD1,TRBJ2-4,TRBV7-9,NA,TGTGCCAGCAGCTTAGGGACAGGGAACATTCAGTACTTC,CASSLGTGNIQYF
TRBD1,TRBJ2-7,TRBV5-1,NA,TGCGCCAGCAGCCCGATCGGACAGGGGAAGCAGTACTTC,CASSPIGQGKQYF
NA,TRBJ1-5,TRBV6-6,NA,TGTGCCAGCAGTTATCAGGCCGACAATCAGCCCCAGCATTTT,CASSYQADNQPQHF
NA,TRBJ2-2,TRBV5-1,NA,TGCGCCAGCAGCTCTTCTAACACCGGGGAGCTGTTTTTT,CASSSSNTGELFF
TRBD1,TRBJ2-1,TRBV6-1,few,TGTGCCAGCAGTCGGACAGGAAGTGACAATGAGCAGTTCTTC,CASSRTGSDNEQFF
TRBD1,TRBJ1-5,TRBV27,once,TGTGCCAGCAGGCAACAGGGGGGTAATAAGCCCCAGCATTTT,CASRQQGGNKPQHF
TRBD1,TRBJ1-2,TRBV30,NA,TGTGCCTGGAGCGACGACAGGGCTGGCAGCTATGGCTACACCTTC,CAWSDDRAGSYGYTF
TRBD1,TRBJ2-5,TRBV19,NA,TGTGCCAGCCAGGGGGTCGGGGAGACCCAGTACTTC,CASQGVGETQYF
NA,TRBJ1-4,TRBV27,once,TGTGCCAGCAGTTTATCCGCCGCCAGGGGAAAACTGTTTTTT,CASSLSAARGKLFF
NA,TRBJ2-6,TRBV2,NA,TGTGCCAGCAGTGACGGCTCTGGGGCCAACGTCCTGACTTTC,CASSDGSGANVLTF
TRBD2,TRBJ2-5,TRBV4-1,NA,TGCGCCAGCAGCAAAATAGCGGGAGAGAGGGGGGACCAAGAGACCCAGTACTTC,CASSKIAGERGDQETQYF
NA,TRBJ2-5,TRBV9,NA,TGTGCCAGCAGCGTCAGAGCCGGGGTCGGGGAGACCCAGTACTTC,CASSVRAGVGETQYF
NA,TRBJ2-7,TRBV2,medium-sized,TGTGCCAGCAGTGAAATCCAGTACGAGCAGTACTTC,CASSEIQYEQYF
NA,TRBJ1-2,TRBV27,once,TGTGCCAGCAGTTTTCGGAGGGGTGATGGCTACACCTTC,CASSFRRGDGYTF
NA,TRBJ1-1,TRBV11-2,NA,TGTGCCAGCAGCTTAGGGGGGGGACTTCTGGGCACTGAAGCTTTCTTT,CASSLGGGLLGTEAFF
NA,TRBJ1-2,TRBV4-2,NA,TGTGCCAGCAGCCGACCGGGACTTACTGGCTACACCTTC,CASSRPGLTGYTF
NA,TRBJ1-2,TRBV30,NA,TGTGCCTGGAGTTCCCTGAGCCAGGGAGGCTACACCTTC,CAWSSLSQGGYTF
TRBD2,TRBJ2-1,TRBV28,NA,TGTGCCAGCAGTTCCTCCGGGACTAGCGGGAGGATCTACAATGAGCAGTTCTTC,CASSSSGTSGRIYNEQFF
NA,TRBJ1-2,TRBV5-1,once,TGCGCCAGCAGCTTGGCCTGGGGGCAAGATAATGGCTACACCTTC,CASSLAWGQDNGYTF
NA,TRBJ1-1,TRBV7-8,once,TGTGCCAGCAGCTCGACTACTATCCTGACGACGGTGGCTGGGTTGAACACTGAAGCTTTCTTT,CASSSTTILTTVAGLNTEAFF
TRBD2,TRBJ2-5,TRBV28,NA,TGTGCCAGCACCGTCGGGACTAGCGGGGGGGGGACCCAGTACTTC,CASTVGTSGGGTQYF
NA,TRBJ2-7,TRBV19,NA,TGTGCCAGTGGCCCCATATACGAGCAGTACTTC,CASGPIYEQYF
NA,TRBJ2-1,TRBV7-6,NA,TGTGCCAGCAGCTTTCCCCCACGAGCGCTTGCCTACAATGAGCAGTTCTTC,CASSFPPRALAYNEQFF
NA,TRBJ1-2,TRBV19,NA,TGTGCCAGTAGTTCCAGACAGAGCAACTCTAACTATGGCTACACCTTC,CASSSRQSNSNYGYTF
TRBD2,TRBJ2-2,TRBV15,NA,TGTGCCACCAGCAGAGAGAGAACATCGGGACTAGCGGGGGCTAAGAACACCGGGGAGCTGTTTTTT,CATSRERTSGLAGAKNTGELFF
NA,TRBJ2-7,TRBV18,NA,TGTGCCAGCTCAAGAAAATGGGGGGACGAGCAGTACTTC,CASSRKWGDEQYF
NA,TRBJ2-7,TRBV6-6,NA,TGTGCCAGCAGTTATGGGACATTGGACTACGAGCAGTACTTC,CASSYGTLDYEQYF
TRBD1,TRBJ2-2,TRBV7-2,NA,TGTGCCAGCAGACTGGACAGGGGATTCTCCGGGGAGCTGTTTTTT,CASRLDRGFSGELFF
TRBD1,TRBJ1-5,TRBV6-5,NA,TGTGCCAGCAGATCCCGGGACAGGTGGGATCAGCCCCAGCATTTT,CASRSRDRWDQPQHF
NA,TRBJ2-1,TRBV10-2,few,TGCGCCAGCAGTGCCGCCCGGTCTGAGCAGTTCTTC,CASSAARSEQFF
NA,TRBJ2-5,TRBV4-1,NA,TGCGCCAGCAGCCAATGGGATACGGGACAAGAGACCCAGTACTTC,CASSQWDTGQETQYF
TRBD1,TRBJ1-3,TRBV7-9,NA,TGTGCCAGCAGCTTAAGACAGGGTGTTGGAAACACCATATATTTT,CASSLRQGVGNTIYF
NA,TRBJ1-1,TRBV27,NA,TGTGCCAGCAGTCCCGGACAGATCATGAACACTGAAGCTTTCTTT,CASSPGQIMNTEAFF
TRBD1,TRBJ2-3,TRBV2,NA,TGTGCCAGCAGACCTAGACCTCTAGCTCAGGGGGCGGATACGCAGTATTTT,CASRPRPLAQGADTQYF
NA,TRBJ1-1,TRBV28,NA,TGTGCCAGCAGTTTGGGGGGGGACAAAGCTTTCTTT,CASSLGGDKAFF
NA,TRBJ1-2,TRBV21-1,once,TGTGCCAGCACCATTCTACCCTGGGGCTACACCTTC,CASTILPWGYTF
NA,TRBJ1-2,TRBV28,NA,TGTGCCAGTTCAAGGGGCAGCTATGGCTACACCTTC,CASSRGSYGYTF
TRBD1,TRBJ2-2,TRBV7-9,NA,TGTGCCAGCAGCTGGGGACCACAGGGGATCGGGGAGCTGTTTTTT,CASSWGPQGIGELFF
TRBD1,TRBJ2-5,TRBV7-9,NA,TGTGCCAGCAGACCCGGGACAGGGATAGAGACCCAGTACTTC,CASRPGTGIETQYF
NA,TRBJ2-1,TRBV6-6,NA,TGTGCCAGCAGCCCCGGGACACGTTACAGCAATGAGCAGTTCTTC,CASSPGTRYSNEQFF
TRBD2,TRBJ2-7,TRBV7-2,NA,TGTGCCAGCAGCCCTACTAGCGGAGGGTCCTACGAGCAGTACTTC,CASSPTSGGSYEQYF
NA,TRBJ2-7,TRBV2,NA,TGTGCCAGCAGTGAGACGGGATTCGAGCAGTACTTC,CASSETGFEQYF
TRBD2,TRBJ2-5,TRBV10-3,NA,TGTGCCATCAGAGAGCGGGGGGCGGACTTC,CAIRERGADF
TRBD1,TRBJ1-2,TRBV7-9,NA,TGTGCCAGCAGCTACTACGGACAGGGGGTGGTTGGCTACACCTTC,CASSYYGQGVVGYTF